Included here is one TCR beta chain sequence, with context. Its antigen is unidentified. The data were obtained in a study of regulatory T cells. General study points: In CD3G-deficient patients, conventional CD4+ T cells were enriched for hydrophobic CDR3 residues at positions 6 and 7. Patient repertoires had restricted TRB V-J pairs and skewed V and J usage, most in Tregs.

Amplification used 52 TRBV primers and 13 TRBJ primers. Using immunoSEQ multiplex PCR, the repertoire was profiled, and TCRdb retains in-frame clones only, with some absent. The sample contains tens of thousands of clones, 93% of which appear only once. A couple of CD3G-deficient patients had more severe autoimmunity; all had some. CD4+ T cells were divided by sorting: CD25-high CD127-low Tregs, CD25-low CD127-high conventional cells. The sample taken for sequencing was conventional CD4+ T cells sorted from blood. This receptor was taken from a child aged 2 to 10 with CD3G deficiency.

The CDR3 spells CASSDTYGQGFSRQFF. CDR3 DNA sequence: TGTGCCAGCAGCGACACTTATGGACAGGGTTTTAGTAGGCAGTTCTTC. The J gene is TRBJ2-1, the V gene TRBV11-3; 8 bases align to TRBD1. Trimming cost V 5 bases and J 12 bases; bases outside gene matches: 18. CDR1 and CDR2 (germline): SGHNT, YENEEA. CDR3 length: 16 amino acids. The entire variable domain, with the rest obtained from reference TRBV11-3 and TRBJ2-1, is as follows: EAGVVQSPRYKIIEKKQPVAFWCNPISGHNTLYWYLQNLGQGPELLIRYENEEAVDDSQLPKDRFSAERLKGVDSTLKIQPAELGDSAVYLCASSDTYGQGFSRQFFGPGTRLTVL.